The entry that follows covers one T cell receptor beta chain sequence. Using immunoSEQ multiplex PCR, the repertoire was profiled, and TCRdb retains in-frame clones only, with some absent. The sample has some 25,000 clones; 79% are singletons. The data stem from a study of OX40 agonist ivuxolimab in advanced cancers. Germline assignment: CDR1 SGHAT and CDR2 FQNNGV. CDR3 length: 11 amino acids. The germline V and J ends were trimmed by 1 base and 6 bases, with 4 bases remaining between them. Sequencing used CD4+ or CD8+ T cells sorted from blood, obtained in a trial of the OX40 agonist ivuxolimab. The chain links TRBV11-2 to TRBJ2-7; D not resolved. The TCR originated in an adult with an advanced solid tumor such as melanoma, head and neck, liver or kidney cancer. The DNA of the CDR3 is TGTGCCAGCAGCTTAGGGTCCGAGCAGTACTTC. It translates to CASSLGSEQYF.